This TCR beta chain derives from a study of CD8 T cells in Susac syndrome (dated by TCRdb to between 2018 and 2021). In terms of the full investigation: Whether CD8+ T cell activation and differentiation in Susac syndrome was antigen driven was tested using repertoire sequencing. CD8+ T cell repertoire clonality was compared between some 13 healthy donors, around 14 Susac syndrome patients and fewer than 19 multiple sclerosis patients.

Points on this clonotype: The antigen it recognizes is unknown. No base quality values were provided; no much bigger clone lies one nucleotide off.

RNA was extracted using the RNeasy kit, and roughly 0.5 to 1 microgram was reverse transcribed with random hexamers. The immunoSEQ multiplex PCR assay, which covers 54 Vbeta and 13 Jbeta segments, was used to amplify TCR beta CDR3 regions. PCR amplification bias was corrected by using a synthetic template baseline for primer optimization and computational correction. The original pipeline was this. Only productive sequences were kept, with reads annotated to V, D and J genes according to IMGT and analyzed in immunoSEQ Analyzer. Clonality was computed as one minus Shannon entropy normalized by log2 of the number of productive unique sequences. For each patient and control, public and private clones were evaluated within the 100 most prevalent clones. Clones were defined as Susac-specific when absent from the healthy and MS cohorts, from about 1,100 published viral clones and from other ImmuneACCESS disease sequences. The raw public reads went through TCRdb reprocessing: fastp at Q25, MiXCR clone calling, in-frame beta chains kept. CDR3 protein sequences are deduplicated, and each keeps its most common genes and DNA. The V and J calls here are based on TCRdb, not the publication. The sample yields 250,000 to 350,000 distinct CDR3 sequences; approximately 81% were counted once. Clones ranked in the top ten supply approximately 0.11% of the sample.

The paper's findings and limits, for the study overall: The number of individuals in the TCR sequencing and HLA analysis was recognized as being relatively small.

Peripheral blood CD8+ and CD4+ T cells from healthy donors, Susac syndrome patients and multiple sclerosis patients were profiled using high-throughput TCR beta sequencing. Treatment-naive patients with stable or active relapsing-remitting disease fulfilling revised McDonald criteria were used as multiple sclerosis controls. Bulk CD8+ and CD4+ T cells were purified magnetically by negative isolation, whereas CD8+ TEMRA cells were enriched by FACS. Blood was drawn into EDTA tubes, processed within 24 hours, and PBMCs were isolated by density gradient centrifugation. PBMCs intended for TCR sequencing were cryopreserved in liquid nitrogen and were subsequently thawed in a 37 degrees C water bath. Purity of sorted or isolated CD4+, CD8+ and CD8+ TEMRA cells was at least 90%. Looking up the germline V gene yields CDR1 SQVTM and CDR2 ANQGSEA. V is cut back by 0 bases and J by 7 bases, with 5 bases in the junction unmatched. Spanning cysteine to phenylalanine, the CDR3 consists of 15 amino acids. Just CDR3 DNA is preserved here, 45 bases in frame from base 1.

The TCR originated in a human donor with multiple sclerosis. The sequencing sample was made of CD8+ T cells from PBMCs. The V and J segments used are TRBV29-1 and TRBJ2-2; 10 central bases correspond to TRBD1. Here the CDR3 is given as CSVEERQGAVGELFF. The bases are TGCAGCGTTGAAGAGAGACAGGGGGCTGTCGGGGAGCTGTTTTTT.